The 30 T cell receptor beta chains reported below all come from one sample, sequenced in a study of early T cells in non-severe SARS-CoV-2 infection. One entry per CDR3 protein, called by TCRdb with MiXCR from the 5' RACE reads. The table records 99,000 or so distinct CDR3 sequences, around 16% of them present only once. Sample: whole blood. The receptors derive from an adult who was a healthcare worker with PCR-confirmed SARS-CoV-2 infection or an uninfected control (not recorded which).

The CDR3 nucleotides read TGTGCCAGCAGTTTCGGCGGGACGAGCACAGATACGCAGTATTTT. Encoded protein: CASSFGGTSTDTQYF. The genes are TRBV28 and TRBJ2-3; possible D gene TRBD2, 6 bases. CDR1 and CDR2 from the germline V gene are MDHEN and SYDVKM. V was cut by 3 bases and J by 0 bases, with 10 bases left in between. This CDR3 spans 15 amino acids.

The gene calls are TRBV2 and TRBJ2-7; 12 bases are shared with TRBD2. V trimming: 5 bases; J trimming: 8 bases; junction bases outside the gene matches: 10. This CDR3 region has 15 residues. Germline loops: CDR1 SNHLY, CDR2 FYNNEI. The CDR3 coding sequence is TGTGCCAGCAGTCCACCGACTAGCGGGAGTTGGAAGCAGTACTTC. Translated: CASSPPTSGSWKQYF.

The V call is TRBV27, the J call TRBJ1-1, with D perhaps TRBD1 (5 bases). The CDR3 spans 17 residues. CDR1 is MNHEY, CDR2 SMNVEV, per germline (reference sequence). Trimming removed 2 bases from V and 0 bases from J, with 16 bases in between. The CDR3 DNA reads as TGTGCCAGCAGTTTAGCACGGGACGGACTCATGAACACTGAAGCTTTCTTT. Translating it yields CASSLARDGLMNTEAFF.

The rearrangement joins TRBV27 to TRBJ2-1; TRBD2 matches at 10 bases. V was pared by 3 bases and J by 12 bases, with 11 bases of the junction left unmatched. This CDR3 region has 15 residues. Germline V lookup: CDR1 MNHEY, CDR2 SMNVEV (reference sequence). This CDR3 is CASSFVASGRPPQFF. The DNA of the CDR3 is TGTGCCAGCAGTTTCGTTGCTAGCGGGAGACCTCCGCAGTTCTTC.

CDR3 sequence (DNA): TGTGCCAGCAGTGAACAGGGACAGGGATGGGAGCAGTACTTC. Its translation is CASSEQGQGWEQYF. The rearrangement uses TRBV6-1 and TRBJ2-7; TRBD1 matches at 9 bases. The germline V gene has CDR1 MNHNS and CDR2 SASEGT. V trimming: 2 bases; J trimming: 7 bases; junction bases outside the gene matches: 6. The CDR3 sequence is 14 residues long.

A few counts support this clonotype. The V gene is TRBV5-1, the J gene TRBJ2-7; TRBD1 matches 7 bases. CDR1 is SGHRS, CDR2 YFSETQ, per germline. V shed 5 bases, J shed 4 bases, and the junction held 9 bases outside the gene matches. CDR3 length: 14 residues. As DNA, the CDR3 is TGCGCCAGCAGTTCTGGACAGGCTCGGTACGAGCAGTACTTC. Translated: CASSSGQARYEQYF. The variable domain in full, with the rest retrieved from reference TRBV5-1 and TRBJ2-7, is KAGVTQTPRYLIKTRGQQVTLSCSPISGHRSVSWYQQTPGQGLQFLFEYFSETQRNKGNFPGRFSGRQFSNSRSEMNVSTLELGDSALYLCASSSGQARYEQYFGPGTRLTVT.

The chain is built from TRBV5-1 and TRBJ1-4; TRBD1 matches 7 bases. The CDR3 sequence is 19 residues long. Per the germline V gene, CDR1 is SGHRS and CDR2 is YFSETQ. With 2 bases clipped from V and 3 bases from J, the junction kept 16 bases outside the gene matches. The CDR3 spells CASSFAGQNVWASNEKLFF. CDR3 sequence (DNA): TGCGCCAGCAGCTTTGCGGGACAGAATGTTTGGGCCTCTAATGAAAAACTGTTTTTT.

With respect to this clonotype: This may be a read error: a much more frequent sequence differs by one nucleotide. The chain is built from TRBV28 and TRBJ2-4; D might be TRBD1 (5 bases). This CDR3 has 16 residues. In germline, CDR1 is MDHEN, CDR2 SYDVKM. The DNA of the CDR3 is TGTGTCAGCAGTGTCGACAGCGTTTCCCTATTAAACATTCAGTACTTC. This gives the protein CVSSVDSVSLLNIQYF.

The chain recombines TRBV5-1 with TRBJ1-1; TRBD1 might be the D (5 bases). The CDR3 is 16 amino acids. Trimming took 0 bases from V and 1 from J, leaving 13 bases between them. The germline V gene has CDR1 SGHRS and CDR2 YFSETQ. The CDR3 protein is CASSLEPGLTNTEAFF. CDR3 in DNA: TGCGCCAGCAGCTTGGAACCAGGGTTGACGAACACTGAAGCTTTCTTT.

This clonotype was seen a few times. The CDR3 loop reads CASGLVQSIAGESYNEQFF. CDR3 DNA sequence: TGTGCTAGTGGTTTGGTACAGTCAATAGCGGGAGAGTCGTACAATGAGCAGTTCTTC. The chain combines TRBV12-5 with TRBJ2-1; TRBD2 matches 9 bases. Germline V gene sequence: CDR1 LGHNT, CDR2 FRNRAP. The CDR3 contains 19 residues. With V trimmed by 0 bases and J by 4 bases, 13 bases remained unmatched. Together with reference TRBV12-5 and TRBJ2-1, the CDR3 gives the full variable domain: DARVTQTPRHKVTEMGQEVTMRCQPILGHNTVFWYRQTMMQGLELLAYFRNRAPLDDSGMPKDRFSAEMPDATLATLKIQPSEPRDSAVYFCASGLVQSIAGESYNEQFFGPGTRLTVL.

This clonotype was counted a few times. The chain couples TRBV5-4 to TRBJ2-3, with D possibly matching TRBD1 (7 bases). Germline assignment: CDR1 SGHNT and CDR2 YYREEE (reference sequence). The CDR3 contains 15 residues. Trimming took 6 bases from V and 2 from J, leaving 16 bases between them. CDR3 residues: CASTNGGTDTDTQYF. CDR3 coding DNA: TGTGCCAGCACCAATGGGGGGACAGACACAGATACGCAGTATTTT.

This clonotype has a handful of counts. The chain employs TRBV29-1 and TRBJ1-3; D call uncertain. The germline V gene has CDR1 SQVTM and CDR2 ANQGSEA. The V and J ends lost 2 bases and 4 bases respectively, with 15 bases between them. CDR3 size: 15 residues. The CDR3 DNA reads as TGCAGCGTTGAACCTAGGAGCGGGGAAGGAAACACCATATATTTT. Protein: CSVEPRSGEGNTIYF.

The table lists this clonotype with a few counts. The chain has TRBV6-2 or TRBV6-3 and TRBJ2-3; D might be TRBD2 (5 bases). The CDR3 has 13 amino acids. Deletions cut 6 bases from V and 6 bases from J, with 13 bases between. Germline values: CDR1 MNHEY, CDR2 SVGEGT. In DNA form, the CDR3 reads TGTGCCAGCAGAACTAGTGCGTATGATACGCAGTATTTT. Translated: CASRTSAYDTQYF.

This clonotype was detected a few times. V and J are TRBV5-4 and TRBJ1-1, with TRBD1 identical over 8 bases. The CDR3 runs to 14 residues. The J segment lost 7 bases and the V segment lost 2 bases, leaving 7 bases of the junction unmatched. Germline values: CDR1 SGHNT, CDR2 YYREEE (reference sequence). The CDR3 DNA is TGTGCCAGCAGCTTAGGCAGGGGGCAGGGTGAAGCTTTCTTT. Its translation is CASSLGRGQGEAFF.

This clonotype showed up many times. V gene TRBV20-1 combines with J gene TRBJ2-2, with a weak D call TRBD2 (6 bases). The germline CDR1 and CDR2 sequences are DFQATT and SNEGSKA (reference sequence). The CDR3 is made up of 15 amino acids. Trimming shortened V by 3 bases and J by 0 bases, and 11 bases separated the two germline ends. Here the CDR3 reads CSASAPGANTGELFF. CDR3 DNA: TGCAGTGCTAGCGCCCCGGGAGCGAACACCGGGGAGCTGTTTTTT.

In its sample, this clonotype was seen a few times. CDR3 residues: CAISPGQGSSGANVLTF. The CDR3 bases are TGTGCCATCAGTCCGGGACAGGGGAGCTCTGGGGCCAACGTCCTGACTTTC. The chain combines TRBV10-3 with TRBJ2-6; the match to TRBD1 covers 10 bases. Germline V gene sequence: CDR1 ENHRY, CDR2 SYGVKD. CDR3 length equals 17 residues. The junction had 4 bases not matched to a gene; V was cut back by 5 bases and J by 0 bases.

The CDR3: CSVSSTSVFPDEQFF. DNA of the CDR3: TGCAGCGTTAGTTCGACTAGTGTGTTCCCCGATGAGCAGTTCTTC. The chain employs TRBV29-1 and TRBJ2-1, with a tentative D call TRBD2 (6 bases). There are 15 residues in the CDR3. From germline, CDR1 is SQVTM and CDR2 ANQGSEA. V lost 5 bases to trimming and J lost 8 bases, with 22 bases between them.

Only a few counts were recorded for this clonotype. The rearrangement links TRBV9 to TRBJ2-7; 7 bases are a match to TRBD1. Losses at the gene ends were 3 bases for V and 6 bases for J; bases not matched to a gene: 9. Germline-derived CDR1 and CDR2 are SGDLS and YYNGEE. This CDR3 spans 14 amino acids. The CDR3 DNA reads as TGTGCCAGCAGCGAAGACAGGGAAGTCAGCGAGCAGTACTTC. Its protein product is CASSEDREVSEQYF.

Only a few counts were recorded for this clonotype. The rearrangement uses TRBV6-1 and TRBJ1-6; D gene ambiguous. The V end lost 1 base, the J end lost 11 bases, and 18 bases lay between the germline ends. The CDR3 spans 16 residues. In germline, CDR1 is MNHNS, CDR2 SASEGT. The CDR3 DNA reads TGTGCCAGCAGTGAAGGACGGTGGTCTATACGGACACCCCTCCACTTT. Protein product: CASSEGRWSIRTPLHF.

This chain uses TRBV6-4 with TRBJ2-1; 10 bases are shared with TRBD2. The V gene end was trimmed by 5 bases and the J gene end by 3 bases; junction bases not matched to a gene: 10. This CDR3 is built from 17 residues. The germline gives CDR1 MRHNA, CDR2 SNTAGT. The DNA for the CDR3 is TGTGCCAGCAGTCTAACCCAAGCGGGAGGGGTCTACAATGAGCAGTTCTTC. Translation: CASSLTQAGGVYNEQFF.

The chain combines TRBV7-2 with TRBJ2-7, with TRBD1 matching over 7 bases. V gave up 1 base and J gave up 2 bases; unmatched junction bases: 5. The CDR3 length is 15 residues. Germline V gene sequence: CDR1 SGHTA, CDR2 FQGNSA. The CDR3 region has the DNA TGTGCCAGCAGCTTAGACCGGGACAGAACCTACGAGCAGTACTTC. Translated, it gives CASSLDRDRTYEQYF.

In its sample, this clonotype was seen a few times. The rearrangement uses TRBV7-6 and TRBJ2-5; D possibly uses TRBD1 or TRBD2 (6 bases each). V was shortened by 1 base and J by 1 base, with 7 bases between the two germline ends. This CDR3 spans 14 amino acids. Germline CDR1 and CDR2: SGHVS and FNYEAQ. CDR3 DNA: TGTGCCAGCAGCTTAGAGGGGGGCCAAGAGACCCAGTACTTC. Protein: CASSLEGGQETQYF.

V usage is TRBV14 and J usage is TRBJ1-1; 11 nucleotides agree with TRBD1. The CDR3 has 16 residues. Germline CDR1 is SGHDN and CDR2 is FVKESK. V gave up 2 bases and J gave up 3 bases; unmatched junction bases: 5. The chain's CDR3 is CASSQRPGQGDTEAFF. The DNA of the CDR3 is TGTGCCAGCAGCCAACGACCGGGACAGGGGGACACTGAAGCTTTCTTT.

This clonotype was counted at least ten times. The rearrangement joins TRBV11-2 to TRBJ2-7, with TRBD2 matching 7 bases. This CDR3 contains 16 residues. CDR1 is SGHAT, CDR2 FQNNGV, per germline. Trimming at V came to 6 bases and at J to 2 bases, leaving 13 bases not matched to a gene. This CDR3 reads CASSSRPRGRAYEQYF. The CDR3 DNA reads as TGTGCCAGCAGTTCCCGCCCGCGGGGGAGAGCCTACGAGCAGTACTTC. The whole variable domain, remainder taken from reference TRBV11-2 and TRBJ2-7, is EAGVAQSPRYKIIEKRQSVAFWCNPISGHATLYWYQQILGQGPKLLIQFQNNGVVDDSQLPKDRFSAERLKGVDSTLKIQPAKLEDSAVYLCASSSRPRGRAYEQYFGPGTRLTVT.

The chain recombines TRBV27 with TRBJ2-7, with D unresolved. V was trimmed by 6 bases and J by 7 bases, leaving 16 bases between them. This CDR3 has 13 amino acids. Germline V gives CDR1 MNHEY, CDR2 SMNVEV (reference sequence). The CDR3 DNA reads TGTGCCAGCAGCCGGATCCCCGAAGGGGAGCAGTACTTC. Translating it yields CASSRIPEGEQYF.

The chain is built from TRBV29-1 and TRBJ2-3; D gene unclear. This CDR3 comprises 13 residues. Deletions cut 8 bases from V and 0 bases from J, with 12 bases between. Germline V CDR1 and CDR2: SQVTM, ANQGSEA. The CDR3 DNA reads as TGCAGCTCTGACGGACCAAGCACAGATACGCAGTATTTT. This translates into CSSDGPSTDTQYF.

This chain joins TRBV29-1 and TRBJ1-2; 7 bases are shared with TRBD1. This CDR3 is 15 amino acids long. V trimming: 6 bases; J trimming: 7 bases; junction bases outside the gene matches: 17. CDR1 and CDR2 (germline): SQVTM, ANQGSEA. The CDR3 DNA reads as TGCAGCGTCGGGAACCGGACAGGTTGGAGGGTTGGCTACACCTTC. The encoded protein is CSVGNRTGWRVGYTF.

The J gene is TRBJ2-3, the V gene TRBV25-1; D is undetermined. This CDR3 region has 12 residues. Trimming took off 8 bases at V and 2 bases at J, with 8 bases between the two ends. Looked up from germline, CDR1 is MGHDK and CDR2 is SYGVNS. The CDR3 DNA is TGTGCCAGCCAAGAATACACAGATACGCAGTATTTT. Residues: CASQEYTDTQYF.

This clonotype was recorded a few times. The chain combines TRBV27 with TRBJ2-7; 9 positions agree with TRBD1. The germline CDR1 and CDR2 sequences are MNHEY and SMNVEV (reference sequence). The CDR3 length is 15 residues. Germline trimming cut 0 bases from V and 2 bases from J; bases unmatched to any gene: 2. This CDR3 reads CASSLSTGGAYEQYF. The DNA for the CDR3 is TGTGCCAGCAGTTTATCGACAGGGGGTGCCTACGAGCAGTACTTC.

The chain links TRBV27 to TRBJ2-3; D may match TRBD1 or TRBD2 (5 bases each). V dropped 5 bases and J dropped 3 bases, with 12 bases sitting between them. The CDR3 contains 14 residues. From germline, CDR1 is MNHEY and CDR2 SMNVEV (reference sequence). The CDR3 nucleotides read TGTGCCAGCAGTCGGGGCCACGCGACAGATACGCAGTATTTT. This sequence encodes CASSRGHATDTQYF.